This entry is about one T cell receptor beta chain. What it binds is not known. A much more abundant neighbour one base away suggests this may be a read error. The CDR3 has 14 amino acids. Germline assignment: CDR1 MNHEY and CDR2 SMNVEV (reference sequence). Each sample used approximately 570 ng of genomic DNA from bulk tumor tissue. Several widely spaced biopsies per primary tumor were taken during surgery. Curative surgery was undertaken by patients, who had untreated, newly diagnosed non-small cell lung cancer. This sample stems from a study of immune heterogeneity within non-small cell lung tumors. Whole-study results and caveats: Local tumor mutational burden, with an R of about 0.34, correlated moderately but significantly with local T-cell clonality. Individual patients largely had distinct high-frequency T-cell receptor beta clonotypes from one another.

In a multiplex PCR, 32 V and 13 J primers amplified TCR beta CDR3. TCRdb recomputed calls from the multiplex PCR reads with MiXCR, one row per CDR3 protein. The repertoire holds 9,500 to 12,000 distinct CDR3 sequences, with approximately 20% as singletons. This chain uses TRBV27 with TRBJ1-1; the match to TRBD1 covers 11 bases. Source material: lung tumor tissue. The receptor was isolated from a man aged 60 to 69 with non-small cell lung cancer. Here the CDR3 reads CVSRRTGGGTEAFF. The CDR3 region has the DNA TGTGTCAGCAGGCGGACAGGGGGCGGCACTGAAGCTTTCTTT.